This T cell receptor beta chain was obtained from a study of T-cell reconstitution after alpha-beta-depleted transplantation in children (dated by TCRdb to 2016 to 2018). In the study overall: T-cell immune reconstitution after TCRalphabeta/CD19-depleted allogeneic hematopoietic cell transplantation in children was quantitatively tracked in the study by means of TCR repertoire profiling.

V is shortened by 7 bases, J by 5 bases, and the region joining them spans 8 bases. The CDR3 covers 11 residues, taking in both the cysteine and the phenylalanine. Only the CDR3 portion is preserved as DNA: 33 bases, with reading frame beginning at the first base. Via the germline V gene, CDR1 is SNHLY and CDR2 FYNNEI. Interpreted using the paper, the treatment or condition label stands for: allogeneic hematopoietic cell transplantation with graft depleted of TCRalphabeta T cells and CD19 B cells. The children who served as transplant recipients had been given grafts of TCRalphabeta/CD19-depleted allogeneic hematopoietic cells. At least ten counts were recorded for this clonotype. Its cognate antigen has yet to be identified. Base qualities are not provided; no much larger clone lies one nucleotide away. The investigation overall reported the following: Over the following months the frequencies of hyperexpanded clones went down, and after one year T-cell counts and TCRbeta diversity were mostly credited to newly produced T cells. About two months after transplant, the apparently early recovery of alphabetaT-cell counts reportedly depended on just several hundred clones that had expanded rapidly and came from non-depleted graft cells. In some patients, the high TCRbeta diversity seen at day 60 was put down to recipient T cells and intrathymic progenitors that had survived conditioning.

Preparation of the library involved PCR. These reads were obtained on an Illumina HiSeq 2500. Molecular barcoding was employed in the preparation of TCR libraries, with unique molecular identifiers being used to normalize TCRbeta repertoire quantification. TCRdb itself trimmed the public reads at Q25 with fastp, ran MiXCR and retained productive beta chains. Identical CDR3 protein sequences are pooled into one entry, listed with their most common genes and DNA. The sample contains approximately 300,000 distinct CDR3 sequences, more than 9% of them found a single time. Around 24% of the sample lies in the top ten.

The clonotype was recovered from a male patient aged 2 to 10 who had a stem cell transplant for chronic granulomatous disease, so the T cells may come from the graft donor. This sample comprised peripheral blood, obtained 180 days after TCRalphabeta/CD19-depleted stem cell transplant. The rearrangement combines TRBV2 with TRBJ2-5; the D gene cannot be named for sure. The bases are TGTGCCAGCATCGTTAAGGAGACCCAGTACTTC. This translates into CASIVKETQYF.